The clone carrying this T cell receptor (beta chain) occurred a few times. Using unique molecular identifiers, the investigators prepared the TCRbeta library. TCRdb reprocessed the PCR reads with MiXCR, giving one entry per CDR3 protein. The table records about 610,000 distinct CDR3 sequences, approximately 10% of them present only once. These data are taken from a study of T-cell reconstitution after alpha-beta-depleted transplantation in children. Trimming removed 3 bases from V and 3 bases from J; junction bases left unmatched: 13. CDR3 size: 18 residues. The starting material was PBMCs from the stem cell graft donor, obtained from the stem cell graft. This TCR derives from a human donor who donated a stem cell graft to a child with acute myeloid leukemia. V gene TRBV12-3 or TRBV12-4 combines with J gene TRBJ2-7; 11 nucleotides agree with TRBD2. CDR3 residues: CASSFGLAGTPDFYEQYF. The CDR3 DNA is TGTGCCAGCAGTTTCGGACTAGCGGGTACCCCCGATTTCTACGAGCAGTACTTC.